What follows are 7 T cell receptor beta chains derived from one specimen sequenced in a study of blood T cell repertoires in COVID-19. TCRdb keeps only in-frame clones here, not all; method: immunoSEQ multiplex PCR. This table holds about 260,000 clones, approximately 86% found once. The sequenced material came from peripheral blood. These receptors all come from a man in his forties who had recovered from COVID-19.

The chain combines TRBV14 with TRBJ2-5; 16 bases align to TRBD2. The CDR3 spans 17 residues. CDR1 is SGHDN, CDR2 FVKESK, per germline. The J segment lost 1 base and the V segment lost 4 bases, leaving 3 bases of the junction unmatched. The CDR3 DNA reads TGTGCCAGCAGCCTGGGACTAGCGGGAGGGTTCCAAGAGACCCAGTACTTC. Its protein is CASSLGLAGGFQETQYF. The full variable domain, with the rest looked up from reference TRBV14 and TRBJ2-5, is EAGVTQFPSHSVIEKGQTVTLRCDPISGHDNLYWYRRVMGKEIKFLLHFVKESKQDESGMPNNRFLAERTGGTYSTLKVQPAELEDSGVYFCASSLGLAGGFQETQYFGPGTRLLVL.

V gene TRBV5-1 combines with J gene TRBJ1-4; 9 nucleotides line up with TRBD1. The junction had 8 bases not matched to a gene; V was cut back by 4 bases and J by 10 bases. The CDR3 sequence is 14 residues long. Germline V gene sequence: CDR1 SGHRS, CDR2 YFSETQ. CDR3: CASSLRTGEAKLFF. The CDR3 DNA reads TGCGCCAGCAGCCTCAGGACAGGGGAGGCAAAACTGTTTTTT. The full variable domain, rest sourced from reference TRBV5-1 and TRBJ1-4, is KAGVTQTPRYLIKTRGQQVTLSCSPISGHRSVSWYQQTPGQGLQFLFEYFSETQRNKGNFPGRFSGRQFSNSRSEMNVSTLELGDSALYLCASSLRTGEAKLFFGSGTQLSVL.

Here the CDR3 reads CASGTSGNTQYF. The CDR3 DNA reads TGTGCCAGCGGGACTAGCGGGAATACGCAGTATTTT. The chain combines TRBV12-3 or TRBV12-4 with TRBJ2-3, with 13 positions matching TRBD2. The CDR3 consists of 12 residues. J gave up 7 bases and V 8 bases, and 0 bases lay outside the gene matches.

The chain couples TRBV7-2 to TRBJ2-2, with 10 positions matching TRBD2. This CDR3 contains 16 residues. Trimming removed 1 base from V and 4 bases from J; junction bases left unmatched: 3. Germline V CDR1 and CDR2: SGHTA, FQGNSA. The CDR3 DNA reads TGTGCCAGCAGCTTAGTTGGACTAGCGGTCACCGGGGAGCTGTTTTTT. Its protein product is CASSLVGLAVTGELFF.

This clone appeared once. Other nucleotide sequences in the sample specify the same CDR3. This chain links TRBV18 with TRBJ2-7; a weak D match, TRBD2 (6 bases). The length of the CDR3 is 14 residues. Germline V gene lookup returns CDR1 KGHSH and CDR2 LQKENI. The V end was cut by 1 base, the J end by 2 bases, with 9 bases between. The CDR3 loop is CASSPRGDPYEQYF. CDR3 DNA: TGTGCCAGCTCACCACGGGGGGATCCCTACGAGCAGTACTTC.

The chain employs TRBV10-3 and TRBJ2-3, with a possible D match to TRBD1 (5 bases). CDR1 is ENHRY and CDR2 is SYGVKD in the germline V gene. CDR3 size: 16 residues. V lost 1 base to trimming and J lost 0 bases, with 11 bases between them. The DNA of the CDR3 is TGTGCCATCAGTGAGTTAGGTGGGGCTAGCACAGATACGCAGTATTTT. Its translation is CAISELGGASTDTQYF.

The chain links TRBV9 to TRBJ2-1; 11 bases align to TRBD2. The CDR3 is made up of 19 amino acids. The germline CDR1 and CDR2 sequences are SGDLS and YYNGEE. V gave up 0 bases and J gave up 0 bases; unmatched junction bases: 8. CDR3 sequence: CASSVGPSGGRSSYNEQFF. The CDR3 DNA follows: TGTGCCAGCAGCGTAGGCCCTAGCGGGGGGCGGAGCTCCTACAATGAGCAGTTCTTC.